The 26 T cell receptor beta chains below were found in one sample sequenced in a study of vaccination effects on CD4 cells after COVID-19. The method was immunoSEQ multiplex PCR; TCRdb's version includes in-frame clones alone and lacks a portion of them. This sample carries 20,000 to 30,000 clones, 65% to 75% of them seen once, and the ten largest clones take 18%. ViraFEST assay sequencing came after antigen-specific CD4+ T cells were expanded with viral peptide pools. CD4+ T cells were isolated after 10 days of culture. The person was diagnosed with PCR-confirmed SARS-CoV-2 infection between March and December 2020. Their recognized antigens are unknown. Sample: CD4+ T cells from PBMCs cultured with SARS-CoV-2 spike peptides, taken before COVID-19 vaccination. All receptors derive from a human donor who had a prior SARS-CoV-2 infection.

There are a few counts of this clone. The chain is built from TRBV11-3 and TRBJ2-7; D is possibly TRBD2 (6 bases). The V gene lost 8 bases and the J gene lost 3 bases, with 14 bases spanning the gap. Looked up from germline, CDR1 is SGHNT and CDR2 is YENEEA. This CDR3 comprises 13 residues. CDR3 loop: CASGNTGSYEQYF. The CDR3 coding sequence is TGTGCCAGCGGGAACACCGGGAGCTACGAGCAGTACTTC.

The V call is TRBV9, the J call TRBJ2-5; no clear D gene. Germline V CDR1 and CDR2: SGDLS, YYNGEE. The CDR3 has 15 amino acids. V was shortened by 0 bases and J by 5 bases, with 14 bases between the two germline ends. The DNA of the CDR3 is TGTGCCAGCAGCGTAGTACCCGGACCTGGGGAGACCCAGTACTTC. Its protein product is CASSVVPGPGETQYF.

The gene calls are TRBV5-4 and TRBJ2-1, with D possibly TRBD2 on 6 matching bases. Germline-derived CDR1 and CDR2 are SGHNT and YYREEE (reference sequence). V shed 0 bases and J shed 0 bases, with 13 bases lying between them. CDR3 length: 17 residues. The CDR3 spells CASSLARGLRSYNEQFF. As DNA, the CDR3 is TGTGCCAGCAGCTTGGCTAGGGGACTTCGCTCCTACAATGAGCAGTTCTTC.

The V call is TRBV5-5, the J call TRBJ1-1; no clear D. Germline V gene data show CDR1 as SGHKS and CDR2 as YYEKEE (reference sequence). Between the trimmed V and J ends, which lost 0 bases and 3 bases, there was a span of 12 bases. CDR3 length: 15 residues. The CDR3 loop is CASSLVPGLDTEAFF. The DNA for the CDR3 is TGTGCCAGCAGCTTGGTGCCGGGGTTGGACACTGAAGCTTTCTTT.

The V and J genes are TRBV10-3 and TRBJ2-6; D is perhaps TRBD1 or TRBD2 (5 bases each). This CDR3 is 15 amino acids long. The V end was cut by 6 bases, the J end by 2 bases, with 11 bases between. CDR1 ENHRY and CDR2 SYGVKD come from the germline V gene. CDR3 DNA sequence: TGTGCCATCAGGGACGGGACGGCTGGGGCCAACGTCCTGACTTTC. It specifies CAIRDGTAGANVLTF.

The sample holds one count of this clone. The chain couples TRBV6-6 to TRBJ2-1; TRBD1 or TRBD2 may be the D gene (5 bases each). CDR3 length: 11 residues. The ends were cut back, 5 bases at V and 10 bases at J, with 9 bases in the middle. CDR1 and CDR2 from the germline V gene are MNHNY and SVGAGI (reference sequence). CDR3 sequence: CASSPRDEQFF. The CDR3 DNA is TGTGCCAGCAGTCCTAGGGACGAGCAGTTCTTC.

The chain carries TRBV6-2 or TRBV6-3 and TRBJ1-5, with 7 bases fitting TRBD1. Per germline, CDR1 MNHEY and CDR2 SVGEGT. V lost 5 bases to trimming and J lost 2 bases; unmatched junction nucleotides: 12. The CDR3 has 17 residues. The CDR3 region has the DNA TGTGCCAGCAGTCCCAATACAGGGGTTGTCCGCAATCAGCCCCAGCATTTT. This gives the protein CASSPNTGVVRNQPQHF.

CDR3 sequence (DNA): TGTGCCAGCAGACGAGGCTACTCCTACAATGAGCAGTTCTTC. It specifies CASRRGYSYNEQFF. This chain links TRBV11-2 with TRBJ2-1; D gene ambiguous. The CDR3 spans 14 residues. In germline, CDR1 is SGHAT, CDR2 FQNNGV. V was cut by 6 bases and J by 0 bases, with 9 bases left in between.

This rearrangement joins TRBV20-1 to TRBJ1-4; tentatively, D is TRBD1 (5 bases). Germline CDR1 reads DFQATT; CDR2 reads SNEGSKA (reference sequence). The CDR3 runs to 14 residues. Trimming pared 3 bases from V and 5 bases from J, leaving 13 bases between. DNA of the CDR3: TGCAGTGCTAGTTCGCCAGGGCTAAATGAAAAACTGTTTTTT. The encoded protein is CSASSPGLNEKLFF.

The V call is TRBV29-1, the J call TRBJ1-1; D gene unclear. Germline-derived CDR1 and CDR2 are SQVTM and ANQGSEA. This CDR3 spans 13 amino acids. V dropped 4 bases and J dropped 4 bases, with 13 bases sitting between them. The CDR3 coding sequence is TGCAGCGTTGTCTTGGGGAAGGGCACTGAAGCTTTCTTT. It specifies CSVVLGKGTEAFF.

V usage is TRBV6-5 and J usage is TRBJ1-5; no clear D. This CDR3 has 13 residues. V was pared by 6 bases and J by 15 bases, with 21 bases between. Germline V gene lookup returns CDR1 MNHEY and CDR2 SVGAGI. CDR3 sequence (DNA): TGTGCCAGCAGGCTATCATACGGAGCCCTAGGGCATTTT. Protein sequence: CASRLSYGALGHF.

V usage is TRBV5-6 and J usage is TRBJ2-5; no clear D. The V and J ends lost 4 bases and 5 bases respectively, with 12 bases between them. Germline V gene sequence: CDR1 SGHDT, CDR2 YYEEEE. The CDR3 totals 13 residues. The CDR3 nucleotides read TGTGCCAGCAGCGGATGGGTATCGGAGACCCAGTACTTC. Its protein product is CASSGWVSETQYF.

This chain joins TRBV5-1 and TRBJ1-4, with TRBD1 matching 7 bases. The CDR3 has 15 residues. Germline CDR1 reads SGHRS; CDR2 reads YFSETQ. J was trimmed by 5 bases and V by 0 bases; bases with no gene match: 4. Here the CDR3 DNA reads TGCGCCAGCAGCTTGGAAGGGACAGAAAATGAAAAACTGTTTTTT. Residues: CASSLEGTENEKLFF.

The chain employs TRBV15 and TRBJ2-3, with 16 bases identical to TRBD2. In germline, CDR1 is LNHNV, CDR2 YYDKDF (reference sequence). The V segment lost 9 bases and the J segment 2 bases; nucleotides outside the gene matches: 11. This CDR3 contains 18 residues. CDR3: CATTGTSGRALDTDTQYF. CDR3 DNA sequence: TGTGCCACTACCGGGACTAGCGGGAGGGCCTTGGACACAGATACGCAGTATTTT.

The rearrangement uses TRBV5-4 and TRBJ2-1, with D perhaps TRBD1 (5 bases). Between the trimmed V and J ends, which lost 0 bases and 5 bases, there was a span of 6 bases. This CDR3 spans 13 amino acids. Germline assignment: CDR1 SGHNT and CDR2 YYREEE (reference sequence). CDR3 sequence reads: CASSLVGDNEQFF. The DNA for the CDR3 is TGTGCCAGCAGCTTGGTAGGGGACAATGAGCAGTTCTTC.

The genes are TRBV7-2 and TRBJ1-2, with D uncertain. The CDR3 length is 12 residues. The V and J ends lost 5 bases and 8 bases respectively, with 12 bases between them. Germline values: CDR1 SGHTA, CDR2 FQGNSA. This CDR3 is CASSPISRGYTF. In nucleotides, the CDR3 is TGTGCCAGCAGCCCGATTTCGAGGGGCTACACCTTC. Complete variable domain (other parts from reference TRBV7-2 and TRBJ1-2): GAGVSQSPSNKVTEKGKDVELRCDPISGHTALYWYRQSLGQGLEFLIYFQGNSAPDKSGLPSDRFSAERTGGSVSTLTIQRTQQEDSAVYLCASSPISRGYTFGSGTRLTVV.

The rearrangement uses TRBV5-5 and TRBJ1-3; D may be TRBD1 (6 bases). The CDR3 consists of 14 residues. Trimming left V 0 bases short and J 4 bases short, with 8 bases between. The germline gives CDR1 SGHKS, CDR2 YYEKEE (reference sequence). CDR3 bases: TGTGCCAGCAGCTTGGAACAGGGCGGAAACACCATATATTTT. Protein product: CASSLEQGGNTIYF.

The chain carries TRBV30 and TRBJ1-1; no clear D gene. The CDR3 covers 13 residues. The V end lost 3 bases, the J end lost 6 bases, and 14 bases lay between the germline ends. CDR1 and CDR2 from the germline V gene are GTSNPN and SVGIG (reference sequence). Here the CDR3 DNA reads TGTGCCTGGAGAATTCCTCTTCCCGCTGAAGCTTTCTTT. Its translation: CAWRIPLPAEAFF.

This clone was seen more than once but under ten times. The chain is built from TRBV16 and TRBJ1-5, with no clear D. V was shortened by 0 bases and J by 0 bases, with 6 bases between the two germline ends. This CDR3 spans 15 amino acids. The germline V gene has CDR1 KGHSY and CDR2 FQNENV. This CDR3 is CASSQSKNSNQPQHF. Written as DNA, the CDR3 is TGTGCCAGCAGCCAATCAAAAAATAGCAATCAGCCCCAGCATTTT. The whole variable domain, filled in from reference TRBV16 and TRBJ1-5, reads GEEVAQTPKHLVRGEGQKAKLYCAPIKGHSYVFWYQQVLKNEFKFLISFQNENVFDETGMPKERFSAKCLPNSPCSLEIQATKLEDSAVYFCASSQSKNSNQPQHFGDGTRLSIL.

The chain recombines TRBV7-2 with TRBJ2-7, with D possibly TRBD2 on 6 matching bases. The CDR3 is made up of 14 amino acids. V lost 1 base and J lost 4, with 11 bases in between. Per the germline V gene, CDR1 is SGHTA and CDR2 is FQGNSA. CDR3 region: CASSLERGSYEQYF. CDR3 coding DNA: TGTGCCAGCAGCTTAGAACGGGGGTCGTACGAGCAGTACTTC.

The J gene is TRBJ2-2, the V gene TRBV5-4; the match to TRBD2 covers 7 bases. CDR3 length: 15 residues. The J segment lost 2 bases and the V segment lost 2 bases, leaving 3 bases of the junction unmatched. Germline CDR1 is SGHNT and CDR2 is YYREEE (reference sequence). In DNA form, the CDR3 reads TGTGCCAGCAGCTTAGCGGGGACCAACACCGGGGAGCTGTTTTTT. Its translation: CASSLAGTNTGELFF.

The CDR3 loop is CASSFRGYPYEAFF. The CDR3 nucleotides read TGTGCCAGCAGTTTCAGGGGGTATCCCTATGAAGCTTTCTTT. The chain joins TRBV27 to TRBJ1-1, with 7 bases aligning to TRBD1. Germline V gene sequence: CDR1 MNHEY, CDR2 SMNVEV (reference sequence). Unmatched junction bases numbered 8, after V lost 3 bases and J lost 7 bases. The CDR3 is 14 residues long.

The V gene is TRBV6-6, the J gene TRBJ2-5; D perhaps matches TRBD1 (5 bases). Looked up from germline, CDR1 is MNHNY and CDR2 is SVGAGI (reference sequence). Trimming left V 7 bases short and J 0 bases short, with 9 bases between. The CDR3 is 13 amino acids. The CDR3 DNA reads as TGTGCCAGCATCCCCAGGGACCAAGAGACCCAGTACTTC. It yields the protein CASIPRDQETQYF.

As DNA, the CDR3 is TGTGCCAGCAGTGACTCGACTCAGAATGAGCAGTTCTTC. As protein: CASSDSTQNEQFF. V usage is TRBV6-4 and J usage is TRBJ2-1; D ambiguous. V dropped 0 bases and J dropped 7 bases, with 7 bases sitting between them. This CDR3 contains 13 residues. CDR1 and CDR2 (germline): MRHNA, SNTAGT.

This clone appeared once. This chain links TRBV7-3 with TRBJ2-1; D may be TRBD1 (5 bases). The V end was cut by 2 bases, the J end by 10 bases, with 15 bases between. The CDR3 length is 14 residues. The germline V gene encodes CDR1 SGHTA and CDR2 FQGTGA. The CDR3 loop reads CASSLLLGEGEQFF. The CDR3 DNA follows: TGTGCCAGCAGCTTACTTTTAGGGGAAGGGGAGCAGTTCTTC. Variable domain in full (rest from reference TRBV7-3 and TRBJ2-1): GAGVSQTPSNKVTEKGKYVELRCDPISGHTALYWYRQSLGQGPEFLIYFQGTGAADDSGLPNDRFFAVRPEGSVSTLKIQRTERGDSAVYLCASSLLLGEGEQFFGPGTRLTVL.

This rearrangement joins TRBV28 to TRBJ2-7; TRBD2 matches at 13 bases. Germline V CDR1 and CDR2: MDHEN, SYDVKM. The CDR3 sequence is 17 residues long. V shed 5 bases, J shed 0 bases, and the junction held 7 bases outside the gene matches. The CDR3 sequence is CASSPTSGRGNSYEQYF. Written as DNA, the CDR3 is TGTGCCAGCAGTCCAACTAGCGGGAGGGGAAACTCCTACGAGCAGTACTTC.